These T cell receptor beta chains were read from a single sample in a study of Tregs in tolerant kidney transplant recipients. Produced via immunoSEQ multiplex PCR; TCRdb's table is partial and in-frame only. This table has about 77,000 clones, approximately 98% appearing once. The starting material was CD4+ T cells from blood, obtained before the transplant. The receptor set was obtained from a human donor who received a combined kidney and bone marrow transplant. CDR3s include the opening cysteine and the closing phenylalanine or tryptophan. A D gene is named only where the DNA matches it firmly. For some rows the clone size is stated as once, few or many, or as a class when expanded; others skip it.

v_gene	d_gene	j_gene	abundance	CDR3nt	CDR3aa
TRBV6-1	TRBD2	TRBJ2-7	-	TGTGCCAGCAGTGAACAAGGTAGCGGGAGGGCCAGGGGGAACGAGCAGTACTTC	CASSEQGSGRARGNEQYF
TRBV5-4	TRBD2	TRBJ2-3	-	TGTGCCAGCAGCTTGGAGGGACTAGCGGGAAAGGTGGATACGCAGTATTTT	CASSLEGLAGKVDTQYF
TRBV5-6	-	TRBJ2-3	-	TGTGCCAGCAGCTTGATTGTTGGGCGGGCCCGCGAGGCAGATACGCAGTATTTT	CASSLIVGRAREADTQYF
TRBV11-3	TRBD2	TRBJ2-7	-	TGTGCCAGCAGCGCGGGACTAGCGGGACCCTACGAGCAGTACTTC	CASSAGLAGPYEQYF
TRBV9	TRBD1	TRBJ2-3	-	TGTGCCAGCAGCGTGTGGACAGGGGGGGCAGATACGCAGTATTTT	CASSVWTGGADTQYF
TRBV14	TRBD2	TRBJ2-3	-	TGTGCCAGCAGCCTAGGTCGGTCTAGCGGGGGGACAGATACGCAGTATTTT	CASSLGRSSGGTDTQYF
TRBV23-1	-	TRBJ2-7	once	TGCGCCAGCAGTCAATCACAAGTCGAGGCCGCGGGAGAGCAGTACTTC	CASSQSQVEAAGEQYF
TRBV27	-	TRBJ2-2	-	TGTGCCAGCAGTTCAGGGTTGGGCGGGGAGCTGTTTTTT	CASSSGLGGELFF
TRBV29-1	TRBD1	TRBJ1-3	-	TGCAGCGTGAGACAGGGGGTGGACACCATATATTTT	CSVRQGVDTIYF
TRBV7-6	-	TRBJ2-1	-	TGTGCCAGCAGCACTACATCGGAGCAGTTCTTC	CASSTTSEQFF
TRBV5-1	TRBD1	TRBJ2-5	-	TGCGCCAGCAGCCAAAGACAGGGGATCCAAGAGACCCAGTACTTC	CASSQRQGIQETQYF